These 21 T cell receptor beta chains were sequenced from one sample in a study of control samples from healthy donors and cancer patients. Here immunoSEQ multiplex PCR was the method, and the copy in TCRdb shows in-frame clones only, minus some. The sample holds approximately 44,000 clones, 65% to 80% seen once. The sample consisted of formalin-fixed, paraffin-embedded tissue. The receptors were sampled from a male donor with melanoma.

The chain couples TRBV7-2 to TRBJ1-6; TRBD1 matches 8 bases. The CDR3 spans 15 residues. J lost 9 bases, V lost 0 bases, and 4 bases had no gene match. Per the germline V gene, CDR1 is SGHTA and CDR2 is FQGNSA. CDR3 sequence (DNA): TGTGCCAGCAGCTTAGCTGGGCAGGGGGCTTCACCCCTCCACTTT. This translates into CASSLAGQGASPLHF.

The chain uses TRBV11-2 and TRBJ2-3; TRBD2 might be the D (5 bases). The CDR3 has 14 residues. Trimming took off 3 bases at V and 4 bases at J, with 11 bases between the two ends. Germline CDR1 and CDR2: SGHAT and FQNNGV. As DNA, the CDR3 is TGTGCCAGCAGCTTTATCGGGAAATCAGATACGCAGTATTTT. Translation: CASSFIGKSDTQYF.

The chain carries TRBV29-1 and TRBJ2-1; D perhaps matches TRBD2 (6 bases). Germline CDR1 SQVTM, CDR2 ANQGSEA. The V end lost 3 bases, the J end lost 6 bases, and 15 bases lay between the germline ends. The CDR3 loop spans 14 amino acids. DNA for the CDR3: TGCAGCGTTGATGGTCTCGGGACTTCCAATGAGCAGTTCTTC. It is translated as CSVDGLGTSNEQFF.

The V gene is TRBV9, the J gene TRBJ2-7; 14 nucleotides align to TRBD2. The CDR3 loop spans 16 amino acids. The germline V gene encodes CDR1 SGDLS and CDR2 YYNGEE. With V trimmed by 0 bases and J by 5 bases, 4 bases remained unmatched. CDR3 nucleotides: TGTGCCAGCAGCGTAGCAGGGACTAGCGGGAGAAACGAGCAGTACTTC. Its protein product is CASSVAGTSGRNEQYF. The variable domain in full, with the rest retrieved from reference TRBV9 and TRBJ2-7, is DSGVTQTPKHLITATGQRVTLRCSPRSGDLSVYWYQQSLDQGLQFLIQYYNGEERAKGNILERFSAQQFPDLHSELNLSSLELGDSALYFCASSVAGTSGRNEQYFGPGTRLTVT.

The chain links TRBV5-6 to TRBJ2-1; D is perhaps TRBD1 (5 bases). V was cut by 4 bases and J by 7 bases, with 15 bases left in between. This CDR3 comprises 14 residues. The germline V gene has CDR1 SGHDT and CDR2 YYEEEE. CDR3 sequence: CASSPDIFQNEQFF. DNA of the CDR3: TGTGCCAGCAGCCCGGACATTTTTCAGAATGAGCAGTTCTTC.

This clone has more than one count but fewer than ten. The CDR3 DNA reads TGTGCCAGCAGCCAAGATAAGAACGGGAGGACATACAATGAGCAGTTCTTC. As protein: CASSQDKNGRTYNEQFF. The chain has TRBV3-1 (or the pseudogene TRBV3-2) and TRBJ2-1; 7 bases line up with TRBD2. Germline V gene lookup returns CDR1 LGHDT and CDR2 YNNKEL (reference sequence). V shed 0 bases and J 4 bases; nucleotides not matched to a gene: 9. The CDR3 spans 17 residues.

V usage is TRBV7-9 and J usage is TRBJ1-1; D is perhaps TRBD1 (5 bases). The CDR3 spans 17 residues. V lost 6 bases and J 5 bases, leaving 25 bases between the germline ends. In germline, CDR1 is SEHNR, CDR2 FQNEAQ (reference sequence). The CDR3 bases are TGTGCCAGCAGGACACAGGATCTGTATCTGGGGGTGACTGAAGCTTTCTTT. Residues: CASRTQDLYLGVTEAFF.

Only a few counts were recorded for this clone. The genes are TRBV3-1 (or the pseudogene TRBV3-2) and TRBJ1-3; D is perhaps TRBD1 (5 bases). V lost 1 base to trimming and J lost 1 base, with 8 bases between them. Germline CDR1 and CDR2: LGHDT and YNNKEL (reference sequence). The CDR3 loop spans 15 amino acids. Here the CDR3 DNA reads TGTGCCAGCAGCCAAGTTCAGGGTTCTGGAAACACCATATATTTT. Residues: CASSQVQGSGNTIYF.

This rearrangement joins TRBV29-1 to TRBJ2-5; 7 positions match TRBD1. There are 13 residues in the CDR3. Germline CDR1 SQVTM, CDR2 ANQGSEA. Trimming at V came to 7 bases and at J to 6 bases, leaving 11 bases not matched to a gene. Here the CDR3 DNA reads TGCAGCGCTGACCTAGCCAGGGGGAAGACCCAGTACTTC. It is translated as CSADLARGKTQYF.

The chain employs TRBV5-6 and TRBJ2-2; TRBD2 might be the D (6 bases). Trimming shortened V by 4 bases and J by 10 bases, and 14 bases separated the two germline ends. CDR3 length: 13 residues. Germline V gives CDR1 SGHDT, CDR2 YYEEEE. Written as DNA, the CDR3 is TGTGCCAGCAGCCTGGGACTCCGCATGGAGCTGTTTTTT. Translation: CASSLGLRMELFF.

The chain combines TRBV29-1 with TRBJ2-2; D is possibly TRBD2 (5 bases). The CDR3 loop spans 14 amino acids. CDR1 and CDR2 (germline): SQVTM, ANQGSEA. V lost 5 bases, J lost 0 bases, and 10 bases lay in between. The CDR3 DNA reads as TGCAGCGTTACCGGGATAACGAACACCGGGGAGCTGTTTTTT. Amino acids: CSVTGITNTGELFF.

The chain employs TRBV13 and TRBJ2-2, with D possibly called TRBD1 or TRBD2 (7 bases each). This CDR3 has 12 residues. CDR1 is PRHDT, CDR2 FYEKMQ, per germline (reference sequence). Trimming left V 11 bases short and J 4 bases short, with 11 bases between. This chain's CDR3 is CASGGGTGELFF. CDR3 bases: TGTGCCTCAGGGGGGGGCACCGGGGAGCTGTTTTTT.

CDR3 protein: CASSRVTASNQPQHF. The CDR3 bases are TGTGCCAGTAGTAGGGTGACGGCTAGCAATCAGCCCCAGCATTTT. The chain combines TRBV19 with TRBJ1-5; D ambiguous. This CDR3 is built from 15 residues. Trimming left V 4 bases short and J 0 bases short, with 10 bases between. Germline V gene sequence: CDR1 LNHDA, CDR2 SQIVND (reference sequence).

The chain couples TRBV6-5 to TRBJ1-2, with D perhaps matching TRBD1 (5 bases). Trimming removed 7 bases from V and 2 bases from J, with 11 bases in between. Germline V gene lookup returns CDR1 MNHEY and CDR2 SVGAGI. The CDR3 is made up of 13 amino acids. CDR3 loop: CASTDRGNYGYTF. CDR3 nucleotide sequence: TGTGCCAGCACCGATCGGGGGAACTATGGCTACACCTTC.

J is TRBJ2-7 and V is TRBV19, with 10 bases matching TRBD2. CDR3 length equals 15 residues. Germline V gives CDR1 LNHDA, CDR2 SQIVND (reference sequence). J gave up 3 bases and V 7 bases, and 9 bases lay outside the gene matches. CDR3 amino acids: CASNMMVAGGYEQYF. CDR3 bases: TGTGCCAGTAATATGATGGTAGCGGGAGGCTACGAGCAGTACTTC.

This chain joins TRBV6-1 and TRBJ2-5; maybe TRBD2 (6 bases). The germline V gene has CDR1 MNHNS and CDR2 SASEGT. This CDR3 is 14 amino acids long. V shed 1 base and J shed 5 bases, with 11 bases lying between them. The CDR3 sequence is CASSEGTNIETQYF. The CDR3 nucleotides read TGTGCCAGCAGTGAAGGGACTAATATTGAGACCCAGTACTTC.

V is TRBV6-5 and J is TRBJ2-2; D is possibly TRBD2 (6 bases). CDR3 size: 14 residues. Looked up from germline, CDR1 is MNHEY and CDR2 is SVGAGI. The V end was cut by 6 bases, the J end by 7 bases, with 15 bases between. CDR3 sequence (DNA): TGTGCCAGCAGCGGGACTGGACGAGTCGGGGAGCTGTTTTTT. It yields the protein CASSGTGRVGELFF.

In DNA form, the CDR3 reads TGTGCCAGCAGCCACGCCTCAGGTGAGCAGTTCTTC. This translates into CASSHASGEQFF. The chain couples TRBV3-1 (or the pseudogene TRBV3-2) to TRBJ2-1; no clear D. The ends were cut back, 3 bases at V and 9 bases at J, with 9 bases in the middle. The CDR3 runs 12 residues. Germline V lookup: CDR1 LGHDT, CDR2 YNNKEL (reference sequence).

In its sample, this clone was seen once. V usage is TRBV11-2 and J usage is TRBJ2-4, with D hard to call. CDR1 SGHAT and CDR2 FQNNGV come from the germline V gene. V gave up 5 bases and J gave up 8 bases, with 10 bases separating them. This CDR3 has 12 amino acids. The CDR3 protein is CASSPDLDIQYF. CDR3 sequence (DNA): TGTGCCAGCAGCCCCGATTTGGACATTCAGTACTTC.

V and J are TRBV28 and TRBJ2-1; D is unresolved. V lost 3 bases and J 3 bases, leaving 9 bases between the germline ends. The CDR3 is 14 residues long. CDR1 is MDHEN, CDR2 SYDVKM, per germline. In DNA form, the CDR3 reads TGTGCCAGCAGTTTTCTGGGGATCTACAATGAGCAGTTCTTC. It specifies CASSFLGIYNEQFF.

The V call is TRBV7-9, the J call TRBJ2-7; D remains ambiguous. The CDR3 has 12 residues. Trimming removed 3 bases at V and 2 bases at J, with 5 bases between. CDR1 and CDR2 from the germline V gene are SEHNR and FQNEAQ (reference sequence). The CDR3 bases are TGTGCCAGCAGCTTGCAGACCTACGAGCAGTACTTC. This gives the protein CASSLQTYEQYF.